Below, one T cell receptor (beta chain) is given with its context. The antigen is not known. Phenotypically, naive CD8+ T cells corresponded to CD45RO-CCR7+CD27+CD95-. UMI-labeled TRB cDNA libraries were prepared by 5' RACE. TCRdb reprocessed the 5' RACE reads and stores each CDR3 protein as one record, lacking DNA. This table lists 80,000 to 100,000 distinct CDR3 sequences. This CDR3 spans 14 amino acids. CDR1 is LGHDT and CDR2 is YNNKEL in the germline V gene (reference sequence). This record comes from a study of CXCR3-negative and CXCR3-positive naive CD8 T cells. General study points: Researchers report that CXCR3-positive naive cells carry more hydrophobic TRB CDR3s than CXCR3-negative naive cells.

This sequence originates from a human donor in good health. Some clones in this sample may be carry-over from other donors' samples. The chain combines TRBV3-1 with TRBJ2-5; without DNA, the TCRdb call of TRBD1 cannot be checked. The sequencing input was naive CXCR3+ CD8+ T cells from blood. The subset denotes: CD45RO-CCR7+CD27+CD95- naive CD8+ T cells expressing CXCR3 (TNR3+). The chain's CDR3 is CASFPGGRKETQYF.